A single sample gave rise to the 30 T cell receptor beta chains below, sequenced in a study of beta chain features in type 1 diabetes. Antigens of these TCRs are unknown. The sequenced template was cDNA made from the entire isolated RNA. Profiling relied on immunoSEQ multiplex PCR, and the TCRdb table lists in-frame clones only, not all of them. Of around 260,000 clones in the sample, 20% were seen once. Findings of the study overall: People with Type 1 diabetes carried modestly yet significantly shorter TCRB CDR3s in all four CD4+ subsets.

Sequencing was performed on naive CD4+ T cells from blood. The receptors were sampled from a woman between 40 and 50 years old with type 1 diabetes.

The J gene is TRBJ2-1, the V gene TRBV5-6, with a weak D call TRBD1 (6 bases). This CDR3 is 13 amino acids long. The germline CDR1 and CDR2 sequences are SGHDT and YYEEEE. Between the trimmed V and J ends, which lost 4 bases and 4 bases, there was a span of 9 bases. Here the CDR3 reads CASSPDRYNEQFF. The DNA for the CDR3 is TGTGCCAGCAGCCCTGACAGGTACAATGAGCAGTTCTTC.

This chain joins TRBV5-4 and TRBJ2-2, with D perhaps matching TRBD1 (5 bases). Trimming stripped 7 bases from V and 1 base from J, with 11 bases between. In germline, CDR1 is SGHNT, CDR2 YYREEE (reference sequence). The CDR3 has 14 residues. The CDR3 loop is CASQDKRNTGELFF. In DNA, the CDR3 is TGTGCCAGCCAGGACAAACGGAACACCGGGGAGCTGTTTTTT.

This clone was observed a handful of times. The chain combines TRBV4-3 with TRBJ2-6, with TRBD1 matching over 8 bases. Germline-derived CDR1 and CDR2 are LGHNA and YSLEER. The trim removed 3 bases at V and 4 bases at J, leaving 11 bases unmatched. The CDR3 contains 18 residues. The CDR3 nucleotides are TGCGCCAGCAGCCAGCCCGGGACAGGTGCCCTCGGGGCCAACGTCCTGACTTTC. Its translation: CASSQPGTGALGANVLTF.

Here the CDR3 reads CASSQEYENSPLHF. Here the CDR3 DNA reads TGTGCCAGCAGCCAAGAATACGAGAATTCACCCCTCCACTTT. The V and J genes are TRBV14 and TRBJ1-6; no reliable D call. Trimming pared 0 bases from V and 7 bases from J, leaving 7 bases between. CDR3 size: 14 residues. Per the germline V gene, CDR1 is SGHDN and CDR2 is FVKESK.

This clone appeared a few times. This chain uses TRBV27 with TRBJ2-7; 11 bases align to TRBD2. Trimming took 5 bases from V and 3 from J; bases not matched to a gene: 6. The CDR3 runs to 15 residues. Germline V lookup: CDR1 MNHEY, CDR2 SMNVEV (reference sequence). CDR3 bases: TGTGCCAGCAGTCGCACCGGGACTAGCGGCTACGAGCAGTACTTC. Protein: CASSRTGTSGYEQYF.

This chain connects TRBV9 to TRBJ2-1, with 10 bases that match TRBD2. Germline assignment: CDR1 SGDLS and CDR2 YYNGEE. After removal of 4 bases from V and 7 bases from J, the junction contained 5 bases not matched to a gene. This CDR3 has 14 amino acids. CDR3 DNA: TGTGCCAGCAGCCCTAGCGGGAGTTCAAATGAGCAGTTCTTC. Residues: CASSPSGSSNEQFF.

This clone was observed a handful of times. V and J are TRBV9 and TRBJ1-5; TRBD1 matches 8 bases. CDR3 size: 15 residues. Germline CDR1 and CDR2: SGDLS and YYNGEE. Trimming at V came to 5 bases and at J to 0 bases, leaving 4 bases not matched to a gene. The CDR3 DNA reads TGTGCCAGCAGTACAGGGGGTTTTAGCAATCAGCCCCAGCATTTT. It encodes CASSTGGFSNQPQHF.

The chain is built from TRBV7-9 and TRBJ2-3, with D tentatively TRBD1 (6 bases). CDR3 length: 14 amino acids. Germline V gene sequence: CDR1 SEHNR, CDR2 FQNEAQ (reference sequence). V lost 5 bases, J lost 5 bases, and 14 bases lay in between. The chain's CDR3 is CASSVNTGKDTQYF. In DNA, the CDR3 is TGTGCCAGCAGCGTTAACACAGGGAAAGATACGCAGTATTTT.

This clone was counted only a few times. The V and J genes are TRBV5-6 and TRBJ1-1, with unresolved D. Trimming shortened V by 0 bases and J by 4 bases, and 16 bases separated the two germline ends. Germline V gene lookup returns CDR1 SGHDT and CDR2 YYEEEE. The CDR3 covers 16 residues. CDR3 region: CASSLAGFPTGTEAFF. CDR3 DNA: TGTGCCAGCAGCTTGGCCGGGTTCCCGACCGGCACTGAAGCTTTCTTT.

This rearrangement joins TRBV11-1 to TRBJ1-1; the D is unclear. Germline loops: CDR1 SGHAT, CDR2 FQDESV (reference sequence). Trimming cost V 1 base and J 7 bases, with 10 bases left between them. This CDR3 spans 13 amino acids. CDR3 amino acids: CASSLGAAGEAFF. CDR3 nucleotides: TGTGCCAGCAGCTTAGGGGCCGCCGGTGAAGCTTTCTTT.

This clone was recorded a few times. This chain joins TRBV9 and TRBJ2-7, with 7 bases identical to TRBD1. Trimming removed 0 bases from V and 2 bases from J; junction bases left unmatched: 2. Germline V gene sequence: CDR1 SGDLS, CDR2 YYNGEE. The CDR3 has 14 residues. The CDR3 nucleotides are TGTGCCAGCAGCGTAGCGACAGGGACCTACGAGCAGTACTTC. It specifies CASSVATGTYEQYF.

This clone was counted only a few times. The chain recombines TRBV4-3 with TRBJ1-2; D is possibly TRBD1 (5 bases). Germline-derived CDR1 and CDR2 are LGHNA and YSLEER. Trimming left V 0 bases short and J 3 bases short, with 14 bases between. The CDR3 totals 16 residues. CDR3 DNA sequence: TGCGCCAGCAGCCAAGACGTTTCCCCGGGGGACTATGGCTACACCTTC. Its translation: CASSQDVSPGDYGYTF.

The CDR3 is CASSRGTDNEQFF. Here the CDR3 DNA reads TGTGCCAGCTCACGTGGGACAGACAATGAGCAGTTCTTC. The chain couples TRBV18 to TRBJ2-1, with TRBD1 matching over 7 bases. The germline V gene has CDR1 KGHSH and CDR2 LQKENI. The V and J ends lost 4 bases and 5 bases, in that order; junction bases with no gene match: 2. This CDR3 has 13 amino acids.

This chain links TRBV2 with TRBJ1-5; 9 bases line up with TRBD1. CDR1 is SNHLY and CDR2 is FYNNEI in the germline V gene. V lost 4 bases to trimming and J lost 6 bases; unmatched junction nucleotides: 7. CDR3 length: 15 residues. For the CDR3, the DNA is TGTGCCAGCAGTGTGGGACAGGGAATAGGTCAGCCCCAGCATTTT. Translating gives CASSVGQGIGQPQHF.

V usage is TRBV30 and J usage is TRBJ1-1; 7 bases are shared with TRBD1. This CDR3 spans 12 amino acids. The V gene's germline CDR1 is GTSNPN and CDR2 SVGIG (reference sequence). The V gene end was trimmed by 8 bases and the J gene end by 4 bases; junction bases not matched to a gene: 7. Here the CDR3 DNA reads TGTGCCGAACAGGGGAAGGGCACTGAAGCTTTCTTT. Translating it yields CAEQGKGTEAFF. Using reference TRBV30 and TRBJ1-1 for the parts outside the CDR3, the full variable domain is SQTIHQWPATLVQPVGSPLSLECTVEGTSNPNLYWYRQAAGRGLQLLFYSVGIGQISSEVPQNLSASRPQDRQFILSSKKLLLSDSGFYLCAEQGKGTEAFFGQGTRLTVV.

The gene calls are TRBV20-1 and TRBJ2-3, with D maybe TRBD2 (5 bases). Trimming removed 6 bases from V and 10 bases from J, with 14 bases in between. CDR1 and CDR2 (germline): DFQATT, SNEGSKA (reference sequence). The CDR3 length is 11 residues. DNA of the CDR3: TGCAGTGCCCTTCCAGAGGGCGCGCAGTATTTT. This codes for CSALPEGAQYF.

The chain joins TRBV19 to TRBJ1-1; no clear D gene. CDR3 length equals 14 residues. The germline V gene encodes CDR1 LNHDA and CDR2 SQIVND (reference sequence). Deletions cut 6 bases from V and 6 bases from J, with 17 bases between. CDR3 region: CASSLLGVAAEAFF. In nucleotides, the CDR3 is TGTGCCAGTAGCCTCCTCGGGGTGGCGGCTGAAGCTTTCTTT.

The chain recombines TRBV6-6 with TRBJ2-7; 16 positions agree with TRBD2. V trimming: 4 bases; J trimming: 4 bases; junction bases outside the gene matches: 1. Germline V gene sequence: CDR1 MNHNY, CDR2 SVGAGI (reference sequence). This CDR3 has 15 residues. The CDR3 is CASSSGLAGGYEQYF. In DNA form, the CDR3 reads TGTGCCAGCAGTTCGGGACTAGCGGGAGGGTACGAGCAGTACTTC.

The J gene is TRBJ1-5, the V gene TRBV4-1; D not resolved. Trimming removed 0 bases at V and 7 bases at J, with 13 bases between. The CDR3 is 15 residues long. CDR1 MGHRA and CDR2 YSYEKL come from the germline V gene. The CDR3 reads CASSQDARGRQPQHF. The CDR3 DNA sequence: TGCGCCAGCAGCCAAGACGCGCGAGGGCGGCAGCCCCAGCATTTT.

Notes on this clone: The same CDR3 also results from other DNA sequences found in this sample. This chain connects TRBV27 to TRBJ2-7; 12 bases map to TRBD2. Germline CDR1 and CDR2: MNHEY and SMNVEV (reference sequence). The V gene end was trimmed by 6 bases and the J gene end by 2 bases; junction bases not matched to a gene: 2. The CDR3 sequence is 14 residues long. CDR3 coding DNA: TGTGCCAGCAGGAGACTAGCGGGGGCCTACGAGCAGTACTTC. The encoded protein is CASRRLAGAYEQYF.

The chain is built from TRBV18 and TRBJ1-6; 8 bases fit TRBD1. V lost 6 bases and J lost 3; bases outside the gene matches: 10. The germline V gene encodes CDR1 KGHSH and CDR2 LQKENI. This CDR3 contains 17 residues. The DNA of the CDR3 is TGTGCCAGCTCGCCTCCGGGACAGGCGATCTATAATTCACCCCTCCACTTT. Its translation: CASSPPGQAIYNSPLHF.

In its sample, this clone was seen a few times. V is TRBV9 and J is TRBJ1-1; 9 nucleotides align to TRBD1. Per the germline V gene, CDR1 is SGDLS and CDR2 is YYNGEE. With V trimmed by 3 bases and J by 1 base, 10 bases remained unmatched. CDR3 length: 17 amino acids. This CDR3 is CASSERQGGPSNTEAFF. CDR3 in DNA: TGTGCCAGCAGCGAACGACAGGGGGGCCCGTCGAACACTGAAGCTTTCTTT.

This clone was picked up a small number of times. The V and J genes are TRBV25-1 and TRBJ2-1; TRBD2 aligns across 7 bases. This CDR3 contains 14 residues. Per the germline V gene, CDR1 is MGHDK and CDR2 is SYGVNS. The junction had 6 bases not matched to a gene; V was cut back by 2 bases and J by 8 bases. The CDR3 loop reads CASSERTRGDEQFF. The CDR3 DNA reads as TGTGCCAGCAGTGAAAGGACCCGGGGGGATGAGCAGTTCTTC.

In this sample, this clone turned up a few times. The chain links TRBV7-3 to TRBJ2-7; maybe TRBD1 (5 bases). The CDR3 has 12 amino acids. CDR1 is SGHTA and CDR2 is FQGTGA in the germline V gene. With 5 bases removed from V and 6 bases from J, the gap between germline ends came to 11 bases. CDR3 sequence reads: CASSKDTSEQYF. DNA of the CDR3: TGTGCCAGCAGCAAGGACACCTCCGAGCAGTACTTC.

J is TRBJ1-1 and V is TRBV29-1; D is unresolved. The CDR3 loop spans 14 amino acids. V was clipped by 6 bases and J by 4 bases, with 18 bases between them. The germline CDR1 and CDR2 sequences are SQVTM and ANQGSEA. CDR3 protein: CSVIPQWSGTEAFF. Here the CDR3 DNA reads TGCAGCGTGATTCCGCAGTGGAGCGGCACTGAAGCTTTCTTT.

This sequence joins TRBV28 and TRBJ2-1, with 7 bases that match TRBD1. This CDR3 has 16 residues. Germline lookup yields CDR1 MDHEN and CDR2 SYDVKM. The junction had 9 bases not matched to a gene; V was cut back by 5 bases and J by 2 bases. Written as DNA, the CDR3 is TGTGCCAGCAGTCACCCCAGGGACAGTACCTACAATGAGCAGTTCTTC. Its translation is CASSHPRDSTYNEQFF.

This clone occurred a few times. The rearrangement joins TRBV28 to TRBJ2-7; the D is unclear. V lost 2 bases and J lost 11, with 10 bases in between. The CDR3 is 11 amino acids. The germline V gene has CDR1 MDHEN and CDR2 SYDVKM. The CDR3 loop reads CASSLGTQEYF. The CDR3 DNA reads as TGTGCCAGCAGTTTAGGAACGCAGGAGTACTTC.

The gene calls are TRBV7-2 and TRBJ2-2, with a possible D match to TRBD2 (6 bases). Between the trimmed V and J ends, which lost 1 base and 2 bases, there was a span of 8 bases. This CDR3 is 15 amino acids long. Germline V lookup: CDR1 SGHTA, CDR2 FQGNSA. The CDR3 DNA is TGTGCCAGCAGCTTAGGCGCGGGAAACACCGGGGAGCTGTTTTTT. This sequence encodes CASSLGAGNTGELFF.

This rearrangement joins TRBV5-1 to TRBJ2-2, with TRBD1 identical over 9 bases. Per the germline V gene, CDR1 is SGHRS and CDR2 is YFSETQ. This CDR3 contains 12 residues. The V segment lost 8 bases and the J segment 6 bases; nucleotides outside the gene matches: 2. The CDR3 DNA reads as TGCGCCAGAGGACAGGGGTCCGGGGAGCTGTTTTTT. It yields the protein CARGQGSGELFF.

The chain is built from TRBV7-3 and TRBJ2-7; 10 bases fit TRBD2. Germline assignment: CDR1 SGHTA and CDR2 FQGTGA. This CDR3 is 16 amino acids long. The junction had 8 bases not matched to a gene; V was cut back by 0 bases and J by 6 bases. The DNA of the CDR3 is TGTGCCAGCAGCTTAACGGCTAGCGGGGGCCTCCTCGAGCAGTACTTC. This gives the protein CASSLTASGGLLEQYF.